This T cell receptor (beta chain) appears in the sequencing data of a study of CD8+ T cells in alopecia areata listed by TCRdb under 2018. Describing the broader study: The treated patients took part in an open-label pilot trial in which moderate-to-severe alopecia areata was treated with oral tofacitinib at 5 to 10 mg twice daily. Patients stayed on tofacitinib for 6 to 18 months and then had 6 months of follow-up off drug so that delayed response and recurrence could be assessed. In treated patients, disease severity was measured using the SALT score, which gives the percentage of scalp surface area affected. In both human patients and the C3H/HeJ mouse model, the study applied high-throughput TCRbeta sequencing to look at T cell clonal expansion in alopecia areata. In humans, TCRbeta sequencing was performed on scalp tissue and on sorted CD4+ and CD8+ peripheral blood T cells from healthy controls and from patients with patchy or totalis/universalis alopecia areata. Patients on tofacitinib were biopsied at baseline and after 4 and 24 weeks of treatment, and several of the patients also had a later scalp biopsy. Scalp clonality was compared across normal scalp (n=4), patchy alopecia areata scalp (n=8), and alopecia totalis/universalis scalp (n=8). RNA was obtained with the PAXgene miRNA kit for fixed scalp, the miRNeasy kit for PBMCs, and the RNeasy kit for mouse skin. TCRbeta CDR3 regions were amplified by immunoSEQ multiplex PCR with 35 Vbeta forward and 13 Jbeta reverse primers.

Receptor amplification or capture employed the immunoSEQ multiplex PCR assay. For TCR sequencing, RNA was extracted from every sample and reverse transcribed into cDNA to serve as template. SuperScript III was used to make first-strand cDNA, primed with a 2:1 mix of oligo-dT and random hexamers. A synthetic immune receptor repertoire was used to gauge amplification bias, and whatever bias remained was removed computationally. The study's processing was this. Raw reads were preprocessed to remove errors, and CDR3 was defined according to IMGT conventions as the region from the conserved cysteine to phenylalanine. Clonality was computed by normalizing Shannon entropy by log2 of the number of productive unique TCRs and subtracting the result from 1. Whether each scalp clone was CD4 or CD8 was inferred by checking scalp TCRbeta sequences against the CD4 and CD8 repertoires from sorted blood. TCRdb took over this immuneACCESS table, retaining in-frame rearrangements with V and J assigned. Such tables are incomplete; in checked studies, under half of the missing clones stem from an unresolved V gene, and the remainder is unexplained. The V and J calls and clone size were taken over from that table, and D and trimming were inferred from the DNA. The sample table lists around 120,000 clones, around 56% of them with a count of one. The ten biggest clones cover roughly 0.5% of the sample.

Sample time point, as interpreted from the label and publication: about four weeks on oral tofacitinib. Reading the label with the study, this specimen's treatment or condition is: oral pan-JAK inhibitor, 5-10 mg twice daily. From alopecia areata patients, peripheral blood was collected along with lesional scalp punch biopsies. PBMCs were isolated by density centrifugation and stained for CD3, CD4 and CD8, after which CD4+ and CD8+ T cells were sorted on a FACSAria. Worth noting for this clone: No antigen is known for it. No much larger clone is present one base from it, and per-base qualities are unavailable.

Summary of the overall study and its limitations: Many expanded lesional clones persisted in scalp and blood during tofacitinib treatment, which may partly explain relapse after stopping treatment. Shared TCR sequences between patients were less evident than in mice, which may be partly attributable to HLA diversity in the patient population. Resident alphabeta T cells in normal human skin are also sequenced, complicating scalp TCR repertoire analysis, unlike mouse skin dominated by gammadelta T cells. Because the treated cohort was small and had just a single nonresponder, larger studies are needed to establish links between baseline CD8+ expansion and response. Lesional scalp, especially in alopecia totalis/universalis, showed higher clonality and more expanded CD8+ clones than normal scalp, suggesting antigenic drive. Tofacitinib significantly decreased scalp clonality and the number of expanded CD8+ clones among the top 100 scalp clones.

Cut back by 2 bases and 8 bases, the V and J ends lie 12 bases apart. CDR1 and CDR2, looked up from the germline V gene (reference sequence), are MNHNY and SVGAGI. The cysteine opens and the phenylalanine closes a CDR3 of 13 amino acids. Only the CDR3 part of the read is kept: 39 bases, read in frame from the first base. The sequencing here drew on CD4+ T cells sorted from blood, taken at week 4, from a patient treated with tofacitinib. The receptor was isolated from a human donor with alopecia areata. The chain uses TRBV6-6 and TRBJ1-1, with the D gene not confidently named. The CDR3 corresponds to CASSYLTLGEAFF. The bases are TGTGCCAGCAGTTACCTGACGCTAGGCGAAGCTTTCTTT.